This TCR beta chain was observed in a study of blood T cell repertoires in COVID-19. As for the study in general: Both acute and convalescent COVID-19 samples were obtained from the United States, Italy and Spain. PBMCs, B-cell-depleted T cells, or T cells were the source of the cDNA or gDNA that made up the material.

From germline, CDR1 is SGHTA and CDR2 FQGNSA. The CDR3 covers 13 residues. V lost 5 bases to trimming and J lost 5 bases, with 10 bases between them. Under the authors' procedure: Nucleated cell counts were estimated from reference gene primer amplification. Measured with immunoSEQ multiplex PCR; TCRdb has only the in-frame clones, and not every one. V and J calls and clone size are as listed in that table; D and trimming were resolved from the DNA. In the table there are about 90,000 clones, roughly 86% of which are singletons. Sequenced input: peripheral blood. The rearrangement joins TRBV7-2 to TRBJ1-5; D gene unclear. This TCR was recovered from a human donor in a cohort sampled during active COVID-19. Here the CDR3 DNA reads TGTGCCAGCAGCCCACTATGGGATCAGCCCCAGCATTTT. Its protein product is CASSPLWDQPQHF.